What follows is one T cell receptor (beta chain) and its context. The target antigen is unknown. PCR involved 60 Vbeta and 13 Jbeta primers. Sequencing used immunoSEQ multiplex PCR; TCRdb keeps in-frame clones, though not all of them. The sample includes 83,000 or so clones, approximately 79% of them seen just once. The CDR3 length is 15 residues. V gave up 5 bases and J gave up 8 bases; unmatched junction bases: 12. Germline assignment: CDR1 MNHEY and CDR2 SMNVEV (reference sequence). This sample stems from a study of cytomegalovirus exposure and HLA in healthy donors. Whole-study results and caveats: Among the sequence variants, a highly shared cluster was likely an artifact of sequencing. Upon later analysis, TCR association rates were observed to vary by HLA locus, being highest for DRB1 and lowest for HLA-C.

The source is a female donor in good health and CMV-seronegative. The sequenced material came from PBMCs. The genes are TRBV27 and TRBJ1-2, with TRBD1 identical over 9 bases. The CDR3 DNA reads TGTGCCAGCAGTCCTCTGCGGGACAGGGTAAACGGCTACACCTTC. Amino acid sequence: CASSPLRDRVNGYTF.